This TCR beta chain was recorded in a study of CD8+CD57+ T cells in acquired aplastic anemia. Germline assignment: CDR1 SEHNR and CDR2 FQNEAQ (reference sequence). This CDR3 is built from 16 residues. On this clonotype itself: One junction end does not reproduce the germline sequence, and a read error may be involved.

The template for TCR beta VDJ and CDR3 sequence profiling was genomic DNA. TCRdb used MiXCR to reprocess the reads, holding one entry per CDR3 protein. The data contain roughly 300,000 distinct CDR3 sequences, 45% to 70% of them singletons. The chain joins TRBV7-9 to TRBJ2-2, with 11 bases matching TRBD2. Sequences were obtained from sorted CD4+, CD8+, or CD8+CD57+ T cells (not recorded which) from PBMCs. The TCR originated in a human donor with severe aplastic anemia or a healthy control (not recorded which). CDR3 coding DNA: TGCGCCAGCAGCTATAGCGGGGGGGCCAAAAACGGGGAGCTGTTTTTT. This gives the protein CASSYSGGAKNGELFF.